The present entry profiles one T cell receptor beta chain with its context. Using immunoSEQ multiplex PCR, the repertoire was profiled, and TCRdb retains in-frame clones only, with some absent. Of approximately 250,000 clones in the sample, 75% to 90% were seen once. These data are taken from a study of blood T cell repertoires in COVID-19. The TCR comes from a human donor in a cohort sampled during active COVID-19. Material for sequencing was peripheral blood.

The CDR3 DNA is TGTGCTAGTGGAACCGGGACAGGGAAACACGAGCAGTACTTC. Its protein is CASGTGTGKHEQYF. V gene TRBV12-5 combines with J gene TRBJ2-7; 9 nucleotides align to TRBD1. The germline gives CDR1 LGHNT, CDR2 FRNRAP. The CDR3 is 14 amino acids. V was clipped by 6 bases and J by 5 bases; unmatched bases: 8.